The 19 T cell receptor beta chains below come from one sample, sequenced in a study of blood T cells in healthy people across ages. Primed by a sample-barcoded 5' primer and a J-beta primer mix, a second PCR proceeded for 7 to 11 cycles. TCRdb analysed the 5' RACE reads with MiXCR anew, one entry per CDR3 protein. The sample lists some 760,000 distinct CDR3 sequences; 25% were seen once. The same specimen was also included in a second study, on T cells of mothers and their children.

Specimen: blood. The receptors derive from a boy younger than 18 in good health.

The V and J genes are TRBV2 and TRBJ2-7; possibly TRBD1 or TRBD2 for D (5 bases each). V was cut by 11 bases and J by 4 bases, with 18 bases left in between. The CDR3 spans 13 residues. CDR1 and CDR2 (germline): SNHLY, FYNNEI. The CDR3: CAGRDDGAYEQYF. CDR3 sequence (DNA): TGTGCCGGACGGGACGACGGGGCGTACGAGCAGTACTTC.

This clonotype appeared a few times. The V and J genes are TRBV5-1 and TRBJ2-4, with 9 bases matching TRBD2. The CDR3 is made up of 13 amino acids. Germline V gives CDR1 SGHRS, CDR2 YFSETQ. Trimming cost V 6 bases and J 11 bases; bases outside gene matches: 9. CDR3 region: CASMEREDLVQYF. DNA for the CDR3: TGCGCCAGCATGGAGCGGGAGGACCTTGTTCAGTACTTC.

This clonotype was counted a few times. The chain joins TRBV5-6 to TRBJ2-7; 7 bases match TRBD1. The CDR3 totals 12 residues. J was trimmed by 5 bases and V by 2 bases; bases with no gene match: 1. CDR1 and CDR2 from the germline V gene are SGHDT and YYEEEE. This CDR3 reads CASSFTGDEQYF. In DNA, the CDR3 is TGTGCCAGCAGCTTCACAGGGGACGAGCAGTACTTC.

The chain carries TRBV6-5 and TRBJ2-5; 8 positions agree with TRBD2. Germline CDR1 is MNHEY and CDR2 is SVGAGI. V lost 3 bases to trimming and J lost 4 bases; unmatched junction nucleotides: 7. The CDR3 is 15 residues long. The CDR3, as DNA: TGTGCCAGCAGTTATCTGCGGGGGGTGGGAGAGACCCAGTACTTC. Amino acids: CASSYLRGVGETQYF.

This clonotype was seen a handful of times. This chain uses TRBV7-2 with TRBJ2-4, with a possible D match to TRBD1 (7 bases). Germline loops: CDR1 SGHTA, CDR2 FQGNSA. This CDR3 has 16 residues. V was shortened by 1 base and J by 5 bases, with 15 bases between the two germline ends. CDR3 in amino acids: CASSLGRARGENIQYF. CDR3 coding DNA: TGTGCCAGCAGCTTAGGAAGGGCCAGGGGGGAAAACATTCAGTACTTC.

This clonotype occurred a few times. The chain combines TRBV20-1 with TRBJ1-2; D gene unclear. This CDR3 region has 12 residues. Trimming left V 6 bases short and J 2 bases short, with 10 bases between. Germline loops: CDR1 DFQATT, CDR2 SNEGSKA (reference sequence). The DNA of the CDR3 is TGCAGTGCCCTCGACCAAAACTATGGCTACACCTTC. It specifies CSALDQNYGYTF.

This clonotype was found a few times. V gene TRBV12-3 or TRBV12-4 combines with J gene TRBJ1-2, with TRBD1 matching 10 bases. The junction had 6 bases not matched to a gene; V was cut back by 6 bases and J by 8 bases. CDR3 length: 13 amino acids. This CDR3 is CASRVDRGTGYTF. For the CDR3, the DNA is TGTGCCAGCAGAGTGGACAGGGGGACGGGCTACACCTTC.

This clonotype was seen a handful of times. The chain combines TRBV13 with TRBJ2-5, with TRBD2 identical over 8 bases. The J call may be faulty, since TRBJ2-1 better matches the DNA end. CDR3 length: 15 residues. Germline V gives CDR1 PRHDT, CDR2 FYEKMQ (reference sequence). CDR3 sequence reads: CASSTLGGEYNEQFF. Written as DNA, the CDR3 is TGTGCCAGCAGCACCCTCGGGGGGGAGTACAATGAGCAGTTCTTC.

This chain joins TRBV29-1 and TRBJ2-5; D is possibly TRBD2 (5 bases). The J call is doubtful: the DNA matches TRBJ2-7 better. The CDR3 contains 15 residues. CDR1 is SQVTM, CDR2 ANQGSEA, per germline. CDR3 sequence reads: CSVDGPGIETYEQYF. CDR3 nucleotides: TGCAGCGTTGATGGCCCGGGGATAGAAACCTACGAGCAGTACTTC.

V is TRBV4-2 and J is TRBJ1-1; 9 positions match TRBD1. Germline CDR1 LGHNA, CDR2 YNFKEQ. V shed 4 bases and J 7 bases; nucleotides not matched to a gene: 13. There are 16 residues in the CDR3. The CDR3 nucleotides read TGTGCCAGCAGCCTGCTCACAGGGGGCTTATACGGTGAAGCTTTCTTT. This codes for CASSLLTGGLYGEAFF.

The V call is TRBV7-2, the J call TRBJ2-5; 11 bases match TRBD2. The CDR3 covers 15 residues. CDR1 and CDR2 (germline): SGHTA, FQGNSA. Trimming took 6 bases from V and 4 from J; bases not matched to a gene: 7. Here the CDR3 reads CASRATSGGGETQYF. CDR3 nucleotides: TGTGCCAGCAGGGCTACTAGCGGGGGAGGAGAGACCCAGTACTTC.

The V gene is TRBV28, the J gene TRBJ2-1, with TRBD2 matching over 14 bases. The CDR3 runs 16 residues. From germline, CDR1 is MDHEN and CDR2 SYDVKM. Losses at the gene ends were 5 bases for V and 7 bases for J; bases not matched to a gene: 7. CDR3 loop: CASSPHGLAGGNEQFF. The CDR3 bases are TGTGCCAGCAGTCCCCACGGACTAGCGGGAGGTAATGAGCAGTTCTTC.

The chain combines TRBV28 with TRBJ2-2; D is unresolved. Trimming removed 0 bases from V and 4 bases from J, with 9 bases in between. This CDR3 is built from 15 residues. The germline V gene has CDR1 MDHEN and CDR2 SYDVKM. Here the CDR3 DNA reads TGTGCCAGCAGTTTATGGAAAGAATCCACCGGGGAGCTGTTTTTT. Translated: CASSLWKESTGELFF.

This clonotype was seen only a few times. The CDR3 coding sequence is TGTGCCAGCAGCCCAAGGCCGGAAGAGACCCAGTACTTC. Its protein product is CASSPRPEETQYF. The chain couples TRBV27 to TRBJ2-5; no clear D gene. The germline CDR1 and CDR2 sequences are MNHEY and SMNVEV (reference sequence). The CDR3 totals 13 residues. V lost 6 bases and J lost 3, with 11 bases in between.

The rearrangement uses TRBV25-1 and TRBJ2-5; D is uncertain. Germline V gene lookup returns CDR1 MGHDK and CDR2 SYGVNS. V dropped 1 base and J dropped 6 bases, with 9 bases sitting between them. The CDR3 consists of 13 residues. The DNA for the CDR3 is TGTGCCAGCAGTGAATTGGTGGCAAAGACCCAGTACTTC. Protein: CASSELVAKTQYF.

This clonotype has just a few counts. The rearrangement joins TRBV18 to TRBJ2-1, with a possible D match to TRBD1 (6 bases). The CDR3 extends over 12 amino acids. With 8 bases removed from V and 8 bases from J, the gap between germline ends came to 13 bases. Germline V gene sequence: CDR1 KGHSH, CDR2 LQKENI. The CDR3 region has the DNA TGTGCCAGCCTCGAACAGGGCGATGAGCAGTTCTTC. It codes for CASLEQGDEQFF. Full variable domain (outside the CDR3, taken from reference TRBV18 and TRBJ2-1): NAGVMQNPRHLVRRRGQEARLRCSPMKGHSHVYWYRQLPEEGLKFMVYLQKENIIDESGMPKERFSAEFPKEGPSILRIQQVVRGDSAAYFCASLEQGDEQFFGPGTRLTVL.

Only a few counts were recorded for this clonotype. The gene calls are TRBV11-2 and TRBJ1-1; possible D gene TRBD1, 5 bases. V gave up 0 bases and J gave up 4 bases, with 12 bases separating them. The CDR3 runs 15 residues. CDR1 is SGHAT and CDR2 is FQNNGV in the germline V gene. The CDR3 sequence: CASSLEAGGGTEAFF. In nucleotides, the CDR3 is TGTGCCAGCAGCTTAGAAGCGGGGGGAGGCACTGAAGCTTTCTTT. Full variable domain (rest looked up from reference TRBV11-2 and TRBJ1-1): EAGVAQSPRYKIIEKRQSVAFWCNPISGHATLYWYQQILGQGPKLLIQFQNNGVVDDSQLPKDRFSAERLKGVDSTLKIQPAKLEDSAVYLCASSLEAGGGTEAFFGQGTRLTVV.

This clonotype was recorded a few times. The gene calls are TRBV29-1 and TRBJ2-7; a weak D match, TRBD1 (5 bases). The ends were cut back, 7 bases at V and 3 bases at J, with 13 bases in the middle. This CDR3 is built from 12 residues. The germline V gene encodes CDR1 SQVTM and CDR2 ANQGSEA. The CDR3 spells CSAEGDGYEQYF. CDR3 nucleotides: TGCAGCGCAGAAGGGGATGGCTACGAGCAGTACTTC.

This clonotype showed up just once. CDR3 loop: CASLRLAGNQETQYF. The CDR3 DNA follows: TGTGCCAGTCTAAGACTAGCGGGGAACCAAGAGACCCAGTACTTC. V gene TRBV2 combines with J gene TRBJ2-5, with 11 bases fitting TRBD2. Germline CDR1 reads SNHLY; CDR2 reads FYNNEI. The CDR3 is 15 amino acids. Trimming at V came to 9 bases and at J to 0 bases, leaving 6 bases not matched to a gene.